The 15 T cell receptor beta chains given below trace back to one sample, sequenced in a study of T cell responses to AZD1222 COVID-19 vaccine. Repertoires were generated with immunoSEQ multiplex PCR, while TCRdb's copy carries only in-frame clones and drops some. The table lists 150,000 to 200,000 clones, around 94% of them singletons. The sequences come from peripheral blood, collected 28 days after the second AZD1222 dose. These receptors were obtained from an adult who received the AZD1222 COVID-19 vaccine.

The V call is TRBV7-2, the J call TRBJ1-6; tentative D call: TRBD1 (5 bases). This CDR3 spans 15 amino acids. Germline V gene lookup returns CDR1 SGHTA and CDR2 FQGNSA. Trimming cost V 3 bases and J 5 bases, with 11 bases left between them. CDR3 in amino acids: CASSFRARDNSPLHF. The CDR3 nucleotides read TGTGCCAGCAGCTTCCGGGCCAGGGATAATTCACCCCTCCACTTT.

Only one count was recorded for this clone. The J gene is TRBJ2-7, the V gene TRBV5-6; 11 nucleotides agree with TRBD2. The germline V gene has CDR1 SGHDT and CDR2 YYEEEE. V was clipped by 4 bases and J by 2 bases; unmatched bases: 5. The CDR3 loop spans 15 amino acids. The CDR3 spells CASSPTSGSPYEQYF. The DNA of the CDR3 is TGTGCCAGCAGCCCTACTAGCGGGAGTCCCTACGAGCAGTACTTC.

This chain links TRBV4-1 with TRBJ2-7; D remains unclear. Trimming took off 0 bases at V and 6 bases at J, with 12 bases between the two ends. The CDR3 has 14 residues. Germline CDR1 MGHRA, CDR2 YSYEKL. CDR3 nucleotides: TGCGCCAGCAGCCAAGACCCCGGACCCGGCGAGCAGTACTTC. Translating gives CASSQDPGPGEQYF.

The chain joins TRBV29-1 to TRBJ1-2; D gene unclear. The V end was cut by 7 bases, the J end by 5 bases, with 20 bases between. This CDR3 is 14 amino acids long. CDR1 is SQVTM, CDR2 ANQGSEA, per germline. The CDR3 region is CSALSRGFWYGYTF. CDR3 bases: TGCAGCGCTCTCTCACGAGGCTTTTGGTATGGCTACACCTTC.

The CDR3 DNA reads TGTGCCAGCAGCGGACAACTAGCGGGGGGCCTAGCGAACACCGGGGAGCTGTTTTTT. Amino acid sequence: CASSGQLAGGLANTGELFF. The chain uses TRBV9 and TRBJ2-2; 12 bases are a match to TRBD2. The CDR3 is made up of 19 amino acids. V dropped 3 bases and J dropped 0; count of bases not matched to a gene: 9. Germline V gene data show CDR1 as SGDLS and CDR2 as YYNGEE. Together with reference TRBV9 and TRBJ2-2, the CDR3 gives the full variable domain: DSGVTQTPKHLITATGQRVTLRCSPRSGDLSVYWYQQSLDQGLQFLIQYYNGEERAKGNILERFSAQQFPDLHSELNLSSLELGDSALYFCASSGQLAGGLANTGELFFGEGSRLTVL.

This chain connects TRBV23-1 to TRBJ1-3, with D possibly TRBD1 on 5 matching bases. TRBV23-1 is marked as an open reading frame, function uncertain. Trimming removed 4 bases at V and 0 bases at J, with 13 bases between. The CDR3 is 16 residues long. CDR3 bases: TGCGCCAGCAGTCCCGACAGTGAGCCCTCTGGAAACACCATATATTTT. Protein product: CASSPDSEPSGNTIYF.

This clone was counted once. The chain couples TRBV7-2 to TRBJ2-3; D unclear. Trimming shortened V by 1 base and J by 1 base, and 3 bases separated the two germline ends. From germline, CDR1 is SGHTA and CDR2 FQGNSA. This CDR3 is 13 amino acids long. The CDR3 DNA follows: TGTGCCAGCAGCTTAGTTGGCACAGATACGCAGTATTTT. Protein: CASSLVGTDTQYF.

The genes are TRBV7-2 and TRBJ1-2; D remains unclear. Trimming stripped 2 bases from V and 9 bases from J, with 10 bases between. The CDR3 runs to 12 residues. Germline values: CDR1 SGHTA, CDR2 FQGNSA. Written as DNA, the CDR3 is TGTGCCAGCAGCTTACTGGGGTCGAGCTACACCTTC. Translated: CASSLLGSSYTF.

V and J are TRBV6-1 and TRBJ1-2; D is undetermined. The germline V gene encodes CDR1 MNHNS and CDR2 SASEGT. The V and J ends lost 3 bases and 4 bases respectively, with 9 bases between them. The CDR3 runs to 13 residues. The DNA of the CDR3 is TGTGCCAGCAGTGACAGGTTGGGCTATGGCTACACCTTC. This encodes CASSDRLGYGYTF.

The V and J genes are TRBV3-1 (or the pseudogene TRBV3-2) and TRBJ2-5; 9 bases are a match to TRBD2. With V trimmed by 5 bases and J by 4 bases, 8 bases remained unmatched. CDR1 and CDR2 from the germline V gene are LGHDT and YNNKEL (reference sequence). CDR3 length: 15 residues. The CDR3 region has the DNA TGTGCCAGCAGCAAAAATAGCGGGAGTTCAGAGACCCAGTACTTC. Its translation is CASSKNSGSSETQYF.

This rearrangement joins TRBV6-1 to TRBJ1-1; possibly TRBD1 for D (5 bases). The CDR3 spans 15 residues. Looked up from germline, CDR1 is MNHNS and CDR2 is SASEGT. The V end lost 6 bases, the J end lost 1 base, and 15 bases lay between the germline ends. CDR3 protein: CASSTPSGQNTEAFF. CDR3 coding DNA: TGTGCCAGCAGCACCCCATCGGGGCAGAACACTGAAGCTTTCTTT.

This clone came up a few times. This chain uses TRBV7-3 with TRBJ2-5, with 12 bases lining up with TRBD2. The ends lost 10 bases at V and 14 bases at J; junction bases unmatched: 11. This CDR3 is 12 amino acids long. Germline V lookup: CDR1 SGHTA, CDR2 FQGTGA. CDR3 DNA: TGTGCCACCGGGGGACTAGCGGGCGTTAAATACTTC. Protein: CATGGLAGVKYF.

The CDR3 nucleotides are TGTGCCAGCAGTTTTATGTCGTCGGGGGGCAAGAACACTGAAGCTTTCTTT. Its translation is CASSFMSSGGKNTEAFF. The chain links TRBV28 to TRBJ1-1, with a possible D match to TRBD1 (6 bases). Germline V gives CDR1 MDHEN, CDR2 SYDVKM. CDR3 size: 17 residues. V was cut by 3 bases and J by 1 base, with 18 bases left in between.

This chain joins TRBV7-8 and TRBJ1-4, with TRBD1 as a possible D gene (5 bases). V lost 5 bases to trimming and J lost 1 base, with 11 bases between them. CDR1 and CDR2 (germline): SGHVS, FQNEAQ. This CDR3 region has 15 residues. CDR3 bases: TGTGCCAGCAGCCCCGGGGGGTTAACTAATGAAAAACTGTTTTTT. As protein: CASSPGGLTNEKLFF.

The CDR3 loop reads CASSYSRTGDNEAFF. CDR3 in DNA: TGTGCCAGCAGTTACTCGCGGACAGGGGATAATGAAGCTTTCTTT. V usage is TRBV6-5 and J usage is TRBJ1-1; 9 positions agree with TRBD1. The J segment lost 7 bases and the V segment lost 0 bases, leaving 6 bases of the junction unmatched. Looked up from germline, CDR1 is MNHEY and CDR2 is SVGAGI. This CDR3 comprises 15 residues.